This passage covers 7 T cell receptor beta chains from one sample sequenced in a study of human T cells and chemical hapten exposure. The time point is: pre-sensitization, week 0. Treatment of the sample: therapeutic diphenylcyclopropenone sensitization with weekly scalp DPC. TCRdb itself ran the RACE reads through MiXCR, one entry per CDR3 protein. The sample lists more than 80,000 distinct CDR3 sequences, 9.5% to 14% seen once, with approximately 3.4% in the top ten. Material: whole blood, obtained in connection with sensitization to the hapten diphenylcyclopropenone (DPC). The source of these receptors is a woman in her fifties or sixties with alopecia areata. Some clones in this sample may be carry-over from other donors' samples.

This clonotype was observed a handful of times. The chain employs TRBV2 and TRBJ1-1; D gene uncertain. The CDR3 runs 13 residues. Germline V CDR1 and CDR2: SNHLY, FYNNEI. The germline V and J ends were trimmed by 7 bases and 1 base, with 10 bases remaining between them. The CDR3 DNA is TGTGCCAGCAAAGGCCTGGAGAACACTGAAGCTTTCTTT. Its translation is CASKGLENTEAFF.

This clonotype was seen ten or more times. The chain carries TRBV18 and TRBJ1-1, with 9 bases that match TRBD1. V gave up 2 bases and J gave up 2 bases; unmatched junction bases: 3. The CDR3 runs to 15 residues. Per germline, CDR1 KGHSH and CDR2 LQKENI. This CDR3 is CASSPGQGSNTEAFF. The CDR3 bases are TGTGCCAGCTCACCAGGACAGGGGAGTAACACTGAAGCTTTCTTT.

This clonotype has ten or more counts. The chain combines TRBV19 with TRBJ2-6, with D uncertain. The CDR3 runs to 17 residues. The germline V and J ends were trimmed by 7 bases and 0 bases, with 16 bases remaining between them. Germline V CDR1 and CDR2: LNHDA, SQIVND (reference sequence). CDR3 nucleotides: TGTGCCAGTACCAACGCTCCGCGCCCCTCTGGGGCCAACGTCCTGACTTTC. Amino acid sequence: CASTNAPRPSGANVLTF.

This clonotype was counted many times. This chain connects TRBV27 to TRBJ2-7; 7 positions match TRBD1. Germline CDR1 is MNHEY and CDR2 is SMNVEV (reference sequence). V gave up 7 bases and J gave up 3 bases; unmatched junction bases: 9. The CDR3 is made up of 14 amino acids. CDR3 nucleotides: TGTGCCAGCACCGCCACAGGGGACAGCTACGAGCAGTACTTC. It codes for CASTATGDSYEQYF.

This clonotype appeared many times. CDR3 nucleotide sequence: TGTGCCAGCAGTAGAGGAGACAGGGGTTACACCGGGGAGCTGTTTTTT. It is translated as CASSRGDRGYTGELFF. The gene calls are TRBV27 and TRBJ2-2; 8 bases line up with TRBD1. CDR3 length equals 16 residues. CDR1 is MNHEY, CDR2 SMNVEV, per germline (reference sequence). V trimming: 5 bases; J trimming: 3 bases; junction bases outside the gene matches: 8.

This clonotype was picked up many times. As DNA, the CDR3 is TGTGCCAGCAGCCGCGGGGGCGGCACCGGGGAGCTGTTTTTT. Translated: CASSRGGGTGELFF. The chain carries TRBV7-2 and TRBJ2-2; D possibly corresponds to TRBD2 (7 bases). V lost 5 bases, J lost 4 bases, and 11 bases lay in between. Germline CDR1 is SGHTA and CDR2 is FQGNSA. The CDR3 extends over 14 amino acids.

In this sample, this clonotype turned up many times. The chain carries TRBV9 and TRBJ2-1; D is perhaps TRBD1 (5 bases). Germline V gives CDR1 SGDLS, CDR2 YYNGEE. V was cut by 0 bases and J by 2 bases, with 9 bases left in between. The CDR3 loop spans 15 amino acids. The CDR3 DNA follows: TGTGCCAGCAGCGTAGGCGCAGGGACCTACAATGAGCAGTTCTTC. The encoded protein is CASSVGAGTYNEQFF.